This entry lists 13 T cell receptor beta chains sequenced from one sample in a study of cytomegalovirus exposure and HLA in healthy donors. Amplification used 60 Vbeta primers and 13 Jbeta primers. Assay used: immunoSEQ multiplex PCR; TCRdb lists only in-frame clones, some missing. Of 100,000 or so clones in the sample, around 70% were seen once. The source material was PBMCs. The receptors originated from a man aged 25-45 years in good health and CMV-seronegative.

The chain uses TRBV5-1 and TRBJ1-1, with 10 bases fitting TRBD1. With 2 bases clipped from V and 3 bases from J, the junction kept 7 bases outside the gene matches. The CDR3 covers 16 residues. Per the germline V gene, CDR1 is SGHRS and CDR2 is YFSETQ. The CDR3 DNA reads as TGCGCCAGCAGCTTCAACGCCGGGACAGGGGACACTGAAGCTTTCTTT. Protein product: CASSFNAGTGDTEAFF.

This sequence joins TRBV6-6 and TRBJ1-6, with D tentatively TRBD1 (5 bases). Per the germline V gene, CDR1 is MNHNY and CDR2 is SVGAGI (reference sequence). This CDR3 region has 14 residues. The germline V and J ends were trimmed by 6 bases and 5 bases, with 11 bases remaining between them. The CDR3 region is CASRGGGDNSPLHF. In DNA form, the CDR3 reads TGTGCCAGCAGGGGGGGAGGGGATAATTCACCCCTCCACTTT.

This clone was picked up one time. The chain couples TRBV7-2 to TRBJ2-7; TRBD1 matches 7 bases. With 5 bases clipped from V and 7 bases from J, the junction kept 14 bases outside the gene matches. Germline V gives CDR1 SGHTA, CDR2 FQGNSA. There are 15 residues in the CDR3. The CDR3 DNA is TGTGCCAGCAGCGCGAAGACAGGGATTTTAGGGGAGCAGTACTTC. Its translation: CASSAKTGILGEQYF.

The chain couples TRBV9 to TRBJ2-7, with D possibly matching TRBD2 (6 bases). CDR1 is SGDLS and CDR2 is YYNGEE in the germline V gene. The V end was cut by 0 bases, the J end by 2 bases, with 6 bases between. This CDR3 has 13 residues. The CDR3 here is CASSVGEAYEQYF. For the CDR3, the DNA is TGTGCCAGCAGCGTAGGGGAGGCCTACGAGCAGTACTTC.

This clone was seen only a few times. The rearrangement links TRBV5-1 to TRBJ2-2; the match to TRBD2 covers 8 bases. This CDR3 contains 18 residues. V lost 0 bases and J lost 4; bases outside the gene matches: 11. The germline V gene has CDR1 SGHRS and CDR2 YFSETQ. The CDR3 is CASSLGRGAGGGTGELFF. DNA for the CDR3: TGCGCCAGCAGCTTGGGCAGGGGCGCGGGAGGAGGCACCGGGGAGCTGTTTTTT.

This rearrangement joins TRBV9 to TRBJ1-1; TRBD1 might be the D (5 bases). Germline V gene data show CDR1 as SGDLS and CDR2 as YYNGEE. The CDR3 has 13 residues. V was trimmed by 4 bases and J by 7 bases, leaving 14 bases between them. This chain's CDR3 is CASSPGRLNEAFF. As DNA, the CDR3 is TGTGCCAGCAGCCCAGGGCGGTTGAATGAAGCTTTCTTT. The entire variable domain, with the rest obtained from reference TRBV9 and TRBJ1-1, is as follows: DSGVTQTPKHLITATGQRVTLRCSPRSGDLSVYWYQQSLDQGLQFLIQYYNGEERAKGNILERFSAQQFPDLHSELNLSSLELGDSALYFCASSPGRLNEAFFGQGTRLTVV.

The CDR3 DNA follows: TGTGCCAGCAGTCCAGGGACTAGCGGGAACTCTGGGGCCAACGTCCTGACTTTC. It specifies CASSPGTSGNSGANVLTF. The J gene is TRBJ2-6, the V gene TRBV28; 13 bases map to TRBD2. Per germline, CDR1 MDHEN and CDR2 SYDVKM. The V gene end was trimmed by 5 bases and the J gene end by 0 bases; junction bases not matched to a gene: 4. This CDR3 contains 18 residues.

The V gene is TRBV29-1, the J gene TRBJ1-3; a weak D match, TRBD1 (5 bases). Trimming took off 7 bases at V and 0 bases at J, with 13 bases between the two ends. CDR3 length: 14 amino acids. Germline CDR1 reads SQVTM; CDR2 reads ANQGSEA. CDR3 region: CSGAGVDSGNTIYF. The CDR3 coding sequence is TGCAGCGGGGCGGGGGTAGACTCTGGAAACACCATATATTTT.

V and J are TRBV28 and TRBJ2-3, with D maybe TRBD1 (5 bases). Between the trimmed V and J ends, which lost 6 bases and 4 bases, there was a span of 11 bases. CDR1 and CDR2 from the germline V gene are MDHEN and SYDVKM. CDR3 size: 13 residues. DNA for the CDR3: TGTGCCAGCAGCCCGACAGCCGCAGATACGCAGTATTTT. Amino acids: CASSPTAADTQYF.

The chain is built from TRBV9 and TRBJ1-1, with D perhaps matching TRBD1 (6 bases). Per germline, CDR1 SGDLS and CDR2 YYNGEE. CDR3 length equals 18 residues. Trimming took 3 bases from V and 1 from J, leaving 22 bases between them. The CDR3 region is CASSASELVTGPNTEAFF. CDR3 in DNA: TGTGCCAGCAGCGCCTCGGAACTTGTCACAGGGCCGAACACTGAAGCTTTCTTT.

The rearrangement uses TRBV5-1 and TRBJ1-5; no definite D call. V was shortened by 0 bases and J by 4 bases, with 5 bases between the two germline ends. In germline, CDR1 is SGHRS, CDR2 YFSETQ. This CDR3 is built from 13 residues. The CDR3 sequence: CASSLALNQPQHF. CDR3 sequence (DNA): TGCGCCAGCAGCTTGGCCTTGAATCAGCCCCAGCATTTT. The full variable domain, its missing parts supplied by reference TRBV5-1 and TRBJ1-5, is KAGVTQTPRYLIKTRGQQVTLSCSPISGHRSVSWYQQTPGQGLQFLFEYFSETQRNKGNFPGRFSGRQFSNSRSEMNVSTLELGDSALYLCASSLALNQPQHFGDGTRLSIL.

The V gene is TRBV5-1, the J gene TRBJ2-3, with 10 bases aligning to TRBD2. Losses at the gene ends were 4 bases for V and 4 bases for J; bases not matched to a gene: 3. The germline gives CDR1 SGHRS, CDR2 YFSETQ. The CDR3 contains 14 residues. CDR3 region: CASSPSGRADTQYF. In nucleotides, the CDR3 is TGCGCCAGCAGCCCTAGCGGGAGAGCAGATACGCAGTATTTT.

This clone was counted only a few times. Its ends do not fully match the called genes, so a read error is possible. The genes are TRBV7-7 and TRBJ2-7; 11 bases align to TRBD2. CDR1 is SSHAT, CDR2 FNYEAQ, per germline (reference sequence). CDR3 length equals 15 residues. The CDR3 reads CASSPRLAGPYEQYF. CDR3 nucleotide sequence: TGTGCTAGCAGCCCCCGACTAGCGGGACCCTACGAGCAGTACTTC.